The following is a TCR beta chain sequence with its context. The sample originates from a study of shared clonotypes between healthy human individuals. It was CD45RO-negative cells, positively selected for CCR7, that made up naive CD8 cells, with terminally differentiated effector memory CD45RA+ cells excluded. Method: immunoSEQ multiplex PCR; TCRdb's copy keeps in-frame clones and lacks some. The data show about 700,000 clones, 92% seen once. Sequenced: naive CD8+ T cells sorted from blood. This receptor was identified in a man aged 30 to 39 in good health.

CDR3: CASSQETWTIGDQETQYF. CDR3 sequence (DNA): TGTGCCAGCAGCCAAGAGACCTGGACTATTGGGGACCAAGAGACCCAGTACTTC. J is TRBJ2-5 and V is TRBV4-2, with D possibly matching TRBD2 (6 bases). This CDR3 region has 18 residues. Germline V lookup: CDR1 LGHNA, CDR2 YNFKEQ. V was pared by 0 bases and J by 0 bases, with 17 bases between.